A single sample is the source of the 30 T cell receptor beta chains below, sequenced in a study of OX40 agonist ivuxolimab in advanced cancers. Sequencing used immunoSEQ multiplex PCR; TCRdb keeps in-frame clones, though not all of them. Here the sample spans around 140,000 clones, 90% to 95% being singletons. The starting material was CD4+ or CD8+ T cells sorted from blood, obtained in a trial of the OX40 agonist ivuxolimab. Receptor source: an adult with an advanced solid tumor such as melanoma, head and neck, liver or kidney cancer.

The chain links TRBV5-4 to TRBJ2-7; 9 nucleotides align to TRBD1. The CDR3 is 15 amino acids. With 5 bases clipped from V and 4 bases from J, the junction kept 10 bases outside the gene matches. Germline V gene sequence: CDR1 SGHNT, CDR2 YYREEE (reference sequence). DNA for the CDR3: TGTGCCAGCAGTCAGGACAGGGGAGGATGGTACGAGCAGTACTTC. Translating gives CASSQDRGGWYEQYF.

The chain carries TRBV18 and TRBJ1-6; the D gene is possibly TRBD1 (5 bases). The CDR3 is made up of 15 amino acids. Germline CDR1 and CDR2: KGHSH and LQKENI. V was trimmed by 1 base and J by 4 bases, leaving 8 bases between them. The CDR3 is CASSPRQIYNSPLHF. For the CDR3, the DNA is TGTGCCAGCTCACCACGACAGATATATAATTCACCCCTCCACTTT.

The rearrangement uses TRBV7-2 and TRBJ2-2; D is possibly TRBD1 (5 bases). Gene TRBJ1-3 matches the end of the DNA better, so the J call may be wrong. CDR1 and CDR2 from the germline V gene are SGHTA and FQGNSA. This CDR3 spans 15 amino acids. CDR3 DNA: TGTGCCAGCAGCTTAGAGGCAGGGTGGGGAAACACCATATATTTT. As protein: CASSLEAGWGNTIYF.

V is TRBV4-1 and J is TRBJ1-2, with no clear D. Germline CDR1 and CDR2: MGHRA and YSYEKL. There are 12 residues in the CDR3. Trimming left V 2 bases short and J 7 bases short, with 8 bases between. The CDR3, as DNA: TGCGCCAGCAGCCAACCCTGGGGTGGCTACACCTTC. Encoded protein: CASSQPWGGYTF.

The CDR3 here is CASSYLLAGGDTQYF. The CDR3 region has the DNA TGTGCCAGCAGCTATTTACTAGCGGGGGGAGATACGCAGTATTTT. The V call is TRBV7-8, the J call TRBJ2-3; TRBD2 agrees at 12 bases. The CDR3 runs 15 residues. Unmatched junction bases numbered 4, after V lost 4 bases and J lost 5 bases. Germline loops: CDR1 SGHVS, CDR2 FQNEAQ.

The genes are TRBV5-4 and TRBJ1-1, with a possible D match to TRBD1 (5 bases). The CDR3 sequence is 14 residues long. The V and J ends lost 2 bases and 0 bases respectively, with 8 bases between them. Germline values: CDR1 SGHNT, CDR2 YYREEE (reference sequence). This chain's CDR3 is CASSFQGVNTEAFF. CDR3 DNA sequence: TGTGCCAGCAGCTTTCAGGGCGTGAACACTGAAGCTTTCTTT.

The chain has TRBV5-1 and TRBJ2-1, with 9 bases identical to TRBD2. V lost 0 bases to trimming and J lost 5 bases; unmatched junction nucleotides: 9. The length of the CDR3 is 17 residues. Per germline, CDR1 SGHRS and CDR2 YFSETQ. The CDR3 loop is CASSLGVAGVFDNEQFF. The CDR3 bases are TGCGCCAGCAGCTTGGGGGTAGCGGGGGTGTTCGACAATGAGCAGTTCTTC.

This rearrangement joins TRBV19 to TRBJ2-7; D perhaps matches TRBD2 (6 bases). The CDR3 is made up of 15 amino acids. The ends were cut back, 3 bases at V and 2 bases at J, with 14 bases in the middle. Germline CDR1 LNHDA, CDR2 SQIVND (reference sequence). CDR3 protein: CASSMPGTLTYEQYF. The CDR3 DNA is TGTGCCAGTAGTATGCCTGGGACTTTGACCTACGAGCAGTACTTC.

The chain joins TRBV21-1 to TRBJ1-6. TRBV21-1 is a listed pseudogene. The CDR3 sequence is 14 residues long. CDR3 bases: TGTGCCAGGAAAGGGACGGACCATAATTCACCCCTCCACTTT. Translation: CARKGTDHNSPLHF.

The CDR3 sequence: CASSLSSGGSTDTQYF. The CDR3 DNA is TGTGCCAGCAGTTTGTCAAGCGGGGGCTCCACAGATACGCAGTATTTT. V gene TRBV28 combines with J gene TRBJ2-3; 8 bases align to TRBD2. Germline-derived CDR1 and CDR2 are MDHEN and SYDVKM. This CDR3 is 16 amino acids long. Trimming cost V 3 bases and J 2 bases; bases outside gene matches: 7.

This clone was detected only a few times. The rearrangement uses TRBV7-9 and TRBJ1-5; possible D gene TRBD1, 6 bases. The V end was cut by 6 bases, the J end by 7 bases, with 10 bases between. Looked up from germline, CDR1 is SEHNR and CDR2 is FQNEAQ (reference sequence). CDR3 length: 12 amino acids. The CDR3 DNA reads TGTGCCAGCAGGAAGGGGGGGCAGCCCCAGCATTTT. Protein product: CASRKGGQPQHF.

The V call is TRBV6-5, the J call TRBJ2-2; possibly TRBD1 for D (7 bases). CDR1 is MNHEY, CDR2 SVGAGI, per germline. Trimming took off 6 bases at V and 5 bases at J, with 16 bases between the two ends. The CDR3 is 15 amino acids. As DNA, the CDR3 is TGTGCCAGCAGGCGGGGCAGGGGGTGGACCGGGGAGCTGTTTTTT. Its protein is CASRRGRGWTGELFF.

The chain couples TRBV4-2 to TRBJ1-1, with D unclear. The germline V gene encodes CDR1 LGHNA and CDR2 YNFKEQ. The V end was cut by 0 bases, the J end by 6 bases, with 14 bases between. The CDR3 runs 15 residues. This CDR3 reads CASSQDGGFMAEAFF. The CDR3 DNA reads TGTGCCAGCAGCCAAGATGGCGGATTTATGGCTGAAGCTTTCTTT.

In regard to this clone: Other DNA sequences in the sample encode the same CDR3. The chain carries TRBV10-3 and TRBJ1-1; possible D gene TRBD1, 6 bases. The ends were cut back, 2 bases at V and 0 bases at J, with 7 bases in the middle. Germline CDR1 and CDR2: ENHRY and SYGVKD. This CDR3 has 14 residues. The CDR3 sequence is CAISETGMNTEAFF. DNA of the CDR3: TGTGCCATCAGTGAGACAGGGATGAACACTGAAGCTTTCTTT.

V usage is TRBV10-2 and J usage is TRBJ1-4; 7 bases match TRBD1. V lost 9 bases to trimming and J lost 0 bases; unmatched junction nucleotides: 4. The CDR3 has 14 amino acids. The germline V gene has CDR1 WSHSY and CDR2 SAAADI. The CDR3 spells CASADRATNEKLFF. Here the CDR3 DNA reads TGCGCCAGTGCTGACAGGGCAACTAATGAAAAACTGTTTTTT.

As regards this clone: The same CDR3 is also encoded by other DNA sequences in this sample. The chain links TRBV9 to TRBJ1-5; D unclear. The CDR3 extends over 15 amino acids. V lost 0 bases and J lost 0, with 7 bases in between. Germline CDR1 SGDLS, CDR2 YYNGEE. CDR3 residues: CASSVGTNSNQPQHF. The CDR3, as DNA: TGTGCCAGCAGCGTAGGAACTAATAGCAATCAGCCCCAGCATTTT.

The rearrangement joins TRBV7-2 to TRBJ1-3, with 8 positions matching TRBD1. After removal of 1 base from V and 4 bases from J, the junction contained 3 bases not matched to a gene. The CDR3 runs 15 residues. Germline loops: CDR1 SGHTA, CDR2 FQGNSA. CDR3 bases: TGTGCCAGCAGCTTAGTCAGGGGGCACGGAAACACCATATATTTT. Translation: CASSLVRGHGNTIYF.

V and J are TRBV4-1 and TRBJ2-3, with D possibly matching TRBD2 (7 bases). V lost 1 base, J lost 2 bases, and 13 bases lay in between. The CDR3 contains 16 residues. The germline CDR1 and CDR2 sequences are MGHRA and YSYEKL. The CDR3, as DNA: TGCGCCAGCAGCCAAGGGGGGCGGGGGTCCACAGATACGCAGTATTTT. Amino acids: CASSQGGRGSTDTQYF.

This clone was picked up one time. The chain combines TRBV6-1 with TRBJ1-6, with no clear D. The V gene lost 4 bases and the J gene lost 0 bases, with 22 bases spanning the gap. This CDR3 comprises 20 residues. Germline V gives CDR1 MNHNS, CDR2 SASEGT. The CDR3 is CASSATAAAQISSYNSPLHF. As DNA, the CDR3 is TGTGCCAGCAGTGCGACGGCGGCAGCCCAAATAAGCTCCTATAATTCACCCCTCCACTTT.

The V call is TRBV5-1, the J call TRBJ1-1, with TRBD1 as a possible D gene (6 bases). This CDR3 is 14 amino acids long. Trimming cost V 3 bases and J 1 base, with 10 bases left between them. Germline loops: CDR1 SGHRS, CDR2 YFSETQ. CDR3 DNA sequence: TGCGCCAGCAGCTGGGGGCCGGCGAACACTGAAGCTTTCTTT. Translation: CASSWGPANTEAFF.

This rearrangement joins TRBV14 to TRBJ1-4; no definite D call. Germline V CDR1 and CDR2: SGHDN, FVKESK. The CDR3 extends over 14 amino acids. Between the trimmed V and J ends, which lost 0 bases and 6 bases, there was a span of 8 bases. CDR3 amino acids: CASSQDSRYEKLFF. As DNA, the CDR3 is TGTGCCAGCAGCCAAGATTCGCGATATGAAAAACTGTTTTTT.

V is TRBV4-1 and J is TRBJ1-2; 10 bases align to TRBD1. The V segment lost 4 bases and the J segment 3 bases; nucleotides outside the gene matches: 14. This CDR3 has 18 amino acids. Germline CDR1 and CDR2: MGHRA and YSYEKL. CDR3 DNA: TGCGCCAGCAGCCCCCCCGGGACAGGGGCCGCCAGCTACTATGGCTACACCTTC. Translating gives CASSPPGTGAASYYGYTF.

This clone appeared once. The chain employs TRBV11-2 and TRBJ1-6; TRBD1 might be the D (6 bases). The CDR3 consists of 16 residues. Germline V gene lookup returns CDR1 SGHAT and CDR2 FQNNGV. Deletions cut 3 bases from V and 8 bases from J, with 17 bases between. The CDR3 here is CASSFRGGGRDSPLHF. CDR3 bases: TGTGCCAGCAGCTTTAGAGGGGGGGGGCGAGATTCACCCCTCCACTTT.

The V and J genes are TRBV5-1 and TRBJ2-7, with a possible D match to TRBD2 (5 bases). V lost 3 bases and J lost 2, with 15 bases in between. The CDR3 has 15 amino acids. Germline V gene sequence: CDR1 SGHRS, CDR2 YFSETQ. CDR3 nucleotide sequence: TGCGCCAGCAGCTACCAAGCGGCATTAACCTACGAGCAGTACTTC. Encoded protein: CASSYQAALTYEQYF.

The chain is built from TRBV27 and TRBJ1-6, with TRBD1 matching over 7 bases. V trimming: 6 bases; J trimming: 4 bases; junction bases outside the gene matches: 0. From germline, CDR1 is MNHEY and CDR2 SMNVEV (reference sequence). This CDR3 is built from 13 residues. The CDR3 loop is CASRQGYNSPLHF. DNA for the CDR3: TGTGCCAGCAGACAGGGGTATAATTCACCCCTCCACTTT.

The chain is built from TRBV9 and TRBJ1-1; D uncertain. The V end was cut by 0 bases, the J end by 3 bases, with 12 bases between. Germline V CDR1 and CDR2: SGDLS, YYNGEE. This CDR3 is built from 15 residues. In DNA, the CDR3 is TGTGCCAGCAGCGTAGGGGGAGGGCTGGACACTGAAGCTTTCTTT. Protein product: CASSVGGGLDTEAFF.

The chain uses TRBV20-1 and TRBJ1-1; D not certain. CDR1 DFQATT and CDR2 SNEGSKA come from the germline V gene (reference sequence). The CDR3 extends over 11 amino acids. Trimming pared 5 bases from V and 5 bases from J, leaving 9 bases between. The CDR3 nucleotides are TGCAGTGCTCCCTCAAGGACTGAAGCTTTCTTT. Its protein is CSAPSRTEAFF.

This chain uses TRBV5-4 with TRBJ2-1; D unclear. Per germline, CDR1 SGHNT and CDR2 YYREEE (reference sequence). Trimming pared 5 bases from V and 5 bases from J, leaving 5 bases between. The CDR3 covers 11 residues. The CDR3 sequence is CASSLNNEQFF. CDR3 DNA sequence: TGTGCCAGCAGTTTAAACAATGAGCAGTTCTTC.

This chain joins TRBV19 and TRBJ2-7, with a possible D match to TRBD2 (6 bases). V lost 4 bases, J lost 7 bases, and 14 bases lay in between. The CDR3 is 13 amino acids. Germline CDR1 and CDR2: LNHDA and SQIVND (reference sequence). CDR3 amino acids: CASSKGPAGEQYF. CDR3 DNA: TGTGCCAGTAGTAAGGGCCCCGCGGGGGAGCAGTACTTC.

The J gene is TRBJ1-1, the V gene TRBV7-2; unclear D gene. CDR3 length equals 13 residues. V shed 2 bases and J shed 3 bases, with 7 bases lying between them. From germline, CDR1 is SGHTA and CDR2 FQGNSA. CDR3 bases: TGTGCCAGCAGCTTAACTAGGGACACTGAAGCTTTCTTT. Translating it yields CASSLTRDTEAFF.